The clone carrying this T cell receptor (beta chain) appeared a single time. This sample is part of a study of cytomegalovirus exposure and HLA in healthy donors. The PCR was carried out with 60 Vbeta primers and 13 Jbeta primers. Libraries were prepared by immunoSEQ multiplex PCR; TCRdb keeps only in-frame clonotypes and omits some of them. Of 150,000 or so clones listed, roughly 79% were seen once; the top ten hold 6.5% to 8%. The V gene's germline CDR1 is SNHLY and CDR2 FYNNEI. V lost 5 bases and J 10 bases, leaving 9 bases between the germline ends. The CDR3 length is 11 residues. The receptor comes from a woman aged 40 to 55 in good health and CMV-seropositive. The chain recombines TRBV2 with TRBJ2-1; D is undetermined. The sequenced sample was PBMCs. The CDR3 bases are TGTGCCAGCAGTCGAATAGCAGAGCAGTTCTTC. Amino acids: CASSRIAEQFF.